This T cell receptor (beta chain) was captured in a study of T cell repertoires in cytomegalovirus infection. Whole-study context: Both recently identified HLA-C-restricted and well-studied HLA-B-restricted CMV epitopes were used in the study. Study-wide points: There were carriers of CMV plus the relevant HLA, and cumulative public TCR beta family frequency identified them.

A note on this clonotype: What it binds is unknown.

TCRdb used MiXCR to reprocess the reads, holding one entry per CDR3 protein. The sample includes roughly 860,000 distinct CDR3 sequences, approximately 30% of them seen just once. Per the germline V gene, CDR1 is SEHNR and CDR2 is FQNEAQ (reference sequence). J was trimmed by 0 bases and V by 5 bases; bases with no gene match: 3. This CDR3 has 16 residues. This material consisted of cultured CD8+ T cells from PBMCs, taken from culture after CMV antigen stimulation. This chain uses TRBV7-9 with TRBJ1-6, with 8 bases fitting TRBD1. This clonotype was sampled from a human donor in good health (CMV status not recorded). Some clones in this sample may be carry-over from other donors' samples. The CDR3 region has the DNA TGTGCCAGCAGCGACAGGGGTCGCTCCTATAATTCACCCCTCCACTTT. This translates into CASSDRGRSYNSPLHF.